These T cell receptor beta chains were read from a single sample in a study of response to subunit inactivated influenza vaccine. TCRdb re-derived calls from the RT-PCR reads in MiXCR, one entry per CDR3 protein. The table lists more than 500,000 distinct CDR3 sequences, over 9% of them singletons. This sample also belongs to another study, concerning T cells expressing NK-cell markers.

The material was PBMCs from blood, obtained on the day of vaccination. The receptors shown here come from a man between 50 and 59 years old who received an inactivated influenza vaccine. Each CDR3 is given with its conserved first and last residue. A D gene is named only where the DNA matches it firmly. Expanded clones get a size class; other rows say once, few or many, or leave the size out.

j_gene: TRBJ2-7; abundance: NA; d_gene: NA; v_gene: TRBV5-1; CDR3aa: CASSPPGAYEQYF; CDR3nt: TGCGCCAGCAGCCCCCCCGGAGCCTACGAGCAGTACTTC
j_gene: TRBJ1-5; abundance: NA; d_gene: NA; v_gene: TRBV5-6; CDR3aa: CASSDLGQPNQPQHF; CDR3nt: TGTGCCAGCAGCGATTTAGGACAGCCCAATCAGCCCCAGCATTTT
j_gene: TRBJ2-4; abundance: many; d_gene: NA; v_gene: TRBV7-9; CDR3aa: CASSFRGEDIQYF; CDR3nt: TGTGCCAGCAGCTTCCGGGGTGAAGACATTCAGTACTTC
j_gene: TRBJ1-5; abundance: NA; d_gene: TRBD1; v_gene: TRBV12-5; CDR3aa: CARAPSGGPQHF; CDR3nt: TGTGCTAGGGCCCCATCAGGGGGGCCCCAGCATTTT
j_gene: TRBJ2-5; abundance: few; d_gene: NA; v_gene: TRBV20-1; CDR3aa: CSARDFRAEETQYF; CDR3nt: TGCAGTGCTCGGGACTTTAGGGCCGAAGAGACCCAGTACTTC
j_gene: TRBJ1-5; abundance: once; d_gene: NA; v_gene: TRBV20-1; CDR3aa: CSAPHIDSNQPQHF; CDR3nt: TGCAGTGCTCCCCACATTGATAGCAATCAGCCCCAGCATTTT
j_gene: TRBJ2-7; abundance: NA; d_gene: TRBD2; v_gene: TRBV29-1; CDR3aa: CSVETRLAGSEQYF; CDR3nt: TGCAGCGTTGAAACCCGTCTAGCGGGGAGTGAGCAGTACTTC
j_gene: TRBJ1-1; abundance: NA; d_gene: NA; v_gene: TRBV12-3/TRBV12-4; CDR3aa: CASSLGSVDTEAFF; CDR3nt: TGTGCCAGCAGTTTAGGTTCGGTGGACACTGAAGCTTTCTTT
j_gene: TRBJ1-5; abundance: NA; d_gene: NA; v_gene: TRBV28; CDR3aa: CASHEQGFQPQHF; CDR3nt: TGTGCCAGTCACGAGCAGGGGTTTCAGCCCCAGCATTTT
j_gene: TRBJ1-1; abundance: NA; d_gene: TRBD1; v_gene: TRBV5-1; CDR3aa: CASSLLRDSLNTEAFF; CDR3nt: TGCGCCAGCAGCTTGCTTAGGGACAGCTTGAACACTGAAGCTTTCTTT
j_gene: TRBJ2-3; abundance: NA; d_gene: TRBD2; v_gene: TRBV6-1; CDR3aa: CASRVKGLGLAGGTQYF; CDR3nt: TGTGCCAGCAGGGTTAAAGGCCTGGGACTAGCGGGAGGTACGCAGTATTTT
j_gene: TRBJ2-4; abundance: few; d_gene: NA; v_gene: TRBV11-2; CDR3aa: CASSPYRTKNIQYF; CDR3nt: TGTGCCAGCAGCCCCTACCGGACCAAAAACATTCAGTACTTC
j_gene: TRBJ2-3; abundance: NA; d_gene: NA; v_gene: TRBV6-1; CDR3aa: CASSRGGGDTQYF; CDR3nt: TGTGCCAGCAGTAGGGGTGGAGGCGATACGCAGTATTTT
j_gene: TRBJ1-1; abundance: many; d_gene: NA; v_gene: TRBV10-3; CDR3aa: CAISLGSSGNTEAFF; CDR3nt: TGTGCCATCAGCCTCGGGAGCAGTGGGAACACTGAAGCTTTCTTT
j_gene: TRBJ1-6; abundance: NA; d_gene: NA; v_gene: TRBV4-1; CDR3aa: CASSLSQGFDNSPLHF; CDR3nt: TGCGCCAGCAGCCTTTCACAGGGCTTCGATAATTCACCCCTCCACTTT
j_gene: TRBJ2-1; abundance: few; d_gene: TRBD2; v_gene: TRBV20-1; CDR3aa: CSAPVTSGSYNEQFF; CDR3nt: TGCAGTGCTCCGGTCACTAGCGGGAGCTACAATGAGCAGTTCTTC
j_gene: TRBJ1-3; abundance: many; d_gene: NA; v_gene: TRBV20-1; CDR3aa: CSARASFEAGNTIYF; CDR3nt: TGCAGTGCTAGAGCCTCCTTCGAGGCTGGAAACACCATATATTTT
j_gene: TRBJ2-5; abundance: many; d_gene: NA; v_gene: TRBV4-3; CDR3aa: CASSQGTEQETQYF; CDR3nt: TGCGCCAGCAGCCAAGGGACGGAACAAGAGACCCAGTACTTC
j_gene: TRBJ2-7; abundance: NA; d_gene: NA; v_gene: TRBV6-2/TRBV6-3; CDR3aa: CASSYPRGAGNHEQYF; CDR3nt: TGTGCCAGCAGTTACCCGCGAGGGGCAGGAAATCACGAGCAGTACTTC
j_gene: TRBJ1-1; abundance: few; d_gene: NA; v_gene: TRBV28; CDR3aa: CASRWEDTEAFF; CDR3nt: TGTGCCAGCAGATGGGAGGACACTGAAGCTTTCTTT
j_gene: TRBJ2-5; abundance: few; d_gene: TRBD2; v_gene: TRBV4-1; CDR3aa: CASSRDSSGVETQYF; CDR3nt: TGCGCCAGCAGCCGCGATTCTAGCGGGGTGGAGACCCAGTACTTC
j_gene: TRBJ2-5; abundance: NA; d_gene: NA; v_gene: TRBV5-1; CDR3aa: CASSLLVLSETQYF; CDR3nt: TGCGCCAGCAGCCTCTTGGTGCTATCGGAGACCCAGTACTTC
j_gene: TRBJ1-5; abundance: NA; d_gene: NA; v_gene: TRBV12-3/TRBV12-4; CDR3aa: CASSFTGRQPQHF; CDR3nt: TGTGCCAGCAGTTTCACGGGGAGGCAGCCCCAGCATTTT
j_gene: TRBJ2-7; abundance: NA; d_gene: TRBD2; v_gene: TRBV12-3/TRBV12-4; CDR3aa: CASSYIGVAGAYEQYF; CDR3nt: TGTGCCAGCAGCTACATCGGGGTAGCGGGGGCCTACGAGCAGTACTTC
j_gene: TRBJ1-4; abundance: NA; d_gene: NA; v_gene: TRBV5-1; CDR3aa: CASSLRDMANEKLFF; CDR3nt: TGCGCCAGCAGCTTGCGGGACATGGCTAATGAAAAACTGTTTTTT
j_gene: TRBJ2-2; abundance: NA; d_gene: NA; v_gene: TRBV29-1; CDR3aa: CSVEVWSGELFF; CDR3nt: TGCAGCGTTGAAGTGTGGTCCGGGGAGCTGTTTTTT
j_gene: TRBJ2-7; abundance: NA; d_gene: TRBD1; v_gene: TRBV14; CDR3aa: CASSRLGQVPYEQYF; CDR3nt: TGTGCCAGCAGCCGCCTGGGACAGGTACCCTACGAGCAGTACTTC
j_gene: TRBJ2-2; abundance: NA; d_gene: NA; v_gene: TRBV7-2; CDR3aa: CASSLFSLNTGELFF; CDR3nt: TGTGCCAGCAGCTTATTCTCCCTAAACACCGGGGAGCTGTTTTTT
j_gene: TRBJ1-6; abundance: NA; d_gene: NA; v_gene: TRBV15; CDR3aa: CATSRDHGDNSPLHF; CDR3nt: TGTGCCACCAGCAGAGATCACGGGGATAATTCACCCCTCCACTTT
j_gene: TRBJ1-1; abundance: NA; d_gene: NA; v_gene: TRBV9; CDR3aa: CASSAHGNTEAFF; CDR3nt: TGTGCCAGCAGCGCCCATGGGAACACTGAAGCTTTCTTT
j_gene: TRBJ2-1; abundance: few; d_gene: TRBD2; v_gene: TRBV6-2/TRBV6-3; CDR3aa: CASSYNLAGYNEQFF; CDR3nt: TGTGCCAGCAGTTATAACCTAGCGGGCTACAATGAGCAGTTCTTC
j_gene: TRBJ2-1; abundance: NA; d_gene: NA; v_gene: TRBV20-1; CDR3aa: CSALGRYNEQFF; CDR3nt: TGCAGTGCTCTGGGTAGATACAATGAGCAGTTCTTC
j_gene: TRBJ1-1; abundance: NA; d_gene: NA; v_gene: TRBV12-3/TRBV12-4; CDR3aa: CASSPQSGMNTEAFF; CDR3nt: TGTGCCAGCAGTCCACAATCAGGGATGAACACTGAAGCTTTCTTT
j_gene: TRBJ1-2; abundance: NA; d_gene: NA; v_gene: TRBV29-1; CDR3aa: CSVEEGGPGYTF; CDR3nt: TGCAGCGTTGAAGAGGGGGGGCCTGGCTACACCTTC
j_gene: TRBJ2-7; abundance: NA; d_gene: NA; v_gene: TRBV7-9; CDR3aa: CASSLAAYGVGYEQYF; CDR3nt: TGTGCCAGTTCCCTTGCCGCCTACGGGGTCGGCTACGAGCAGTACTTC
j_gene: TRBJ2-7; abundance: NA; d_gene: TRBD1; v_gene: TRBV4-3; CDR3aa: CASSQEFDRGQSEQYF; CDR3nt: TGCGCCAGCAGCCAAGAGTTTGACAGGGGGCAAAGCGAGCAGTACTTC
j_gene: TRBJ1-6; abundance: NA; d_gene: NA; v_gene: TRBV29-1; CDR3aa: CSVRQTYNSPLHF; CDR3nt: TGCAGCGTTAGACAGACCTATAATTCACCCCTCCACTTT
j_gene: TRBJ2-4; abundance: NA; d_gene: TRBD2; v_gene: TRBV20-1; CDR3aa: CSANSGGPKSIQYF; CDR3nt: TGCAGTGCTAATAGCGGGGGCCCTAAAAGCATTCAGTACTTC
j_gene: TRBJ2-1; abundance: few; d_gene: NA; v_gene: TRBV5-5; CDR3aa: CASSRRDAYNEQFF; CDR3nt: TGTGCCAGCAGCCGCCGTGATGCATACAATGAGCAGTTCTTC
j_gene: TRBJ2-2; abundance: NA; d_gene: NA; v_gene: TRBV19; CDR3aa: CASSMGAGELFF; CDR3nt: TGTGCCAGTAGTATGGGAGCCGGGGAGCTGTTTTTT
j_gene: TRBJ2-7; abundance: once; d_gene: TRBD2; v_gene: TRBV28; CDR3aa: CASSFLSGSYEQYF; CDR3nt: TGTGCCAGCAGTTTTCTTAGCGGGTCCTACGAGCAGTACTTC
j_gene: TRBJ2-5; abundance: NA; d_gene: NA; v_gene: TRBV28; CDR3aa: CASSSIISSLQETQYF; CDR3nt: TGTGCCAGCAGTTCTATAATTAGCTCCCTACAAGAGACCCAGTACTTC
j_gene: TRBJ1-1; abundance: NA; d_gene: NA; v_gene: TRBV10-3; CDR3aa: CAISGVEPGTEAFF; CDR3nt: TGTGCCATCAGTGGAGTGGAACCGGGCACTGAAGCTTTCTTT
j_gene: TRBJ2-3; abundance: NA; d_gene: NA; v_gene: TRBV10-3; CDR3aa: CAISDSDTQYF; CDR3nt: TGTGCCATCAGTGACTCTGATACGCAGTATTTT
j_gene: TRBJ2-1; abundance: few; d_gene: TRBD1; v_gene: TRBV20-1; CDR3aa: CSAVTGGNYNEQFF; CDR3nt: TGCAGTGCGGTCACAGGGGGGAACTACAATGAGCAGTTCTTC